The clone carrying this T cell receptor (beta chain) has a single count. Its antigen remains unidentified. This entry is derived from a study of T cell responses to AZD1222 COVID-19 vaccine. Study-level findings and limits: Two AZD1222 administrations were followed by greater Spike-specific TCR breadth and depth. Vaccine-associated CD4 TCRs ranged over spike, dominating at 160-218 and 743-854. Repertoire sampling was restricted to post-peak T cell response timepoints. Clonal diversity was possibly underestimated, and white British individuals and females predominated among donors.

CDR1 is LNHDA and CDR2 is SQIVND in the germline V gene (reference sequence). The CDR3 loop spans 15 amino acids. V lost 3 bases, J lost 5 bases, and 6 bases stayed unmatched. Assay: immunoSEQ multiplex PCR; the TCRdb copy retains only in-frame clones and omits some. The top ten clones hold less than 3.5% of a sample with some 96,000 clones, 70% to 90% of them seen once. Specimen: peripheral blood, collected on day 0 of AZD1222 vaccination. The chain has TRBV19 and TRBJ1-5; 8 nucleotides line up with TRBD1. The clonotype comes from an adult in good health. The CDR3 is CASSMRQGQYQPQHF. CDR3 nucleotides: TGTGCCAGTAGTATGAGACAGGGGCAATATCAGCCCCAGCATTTT.